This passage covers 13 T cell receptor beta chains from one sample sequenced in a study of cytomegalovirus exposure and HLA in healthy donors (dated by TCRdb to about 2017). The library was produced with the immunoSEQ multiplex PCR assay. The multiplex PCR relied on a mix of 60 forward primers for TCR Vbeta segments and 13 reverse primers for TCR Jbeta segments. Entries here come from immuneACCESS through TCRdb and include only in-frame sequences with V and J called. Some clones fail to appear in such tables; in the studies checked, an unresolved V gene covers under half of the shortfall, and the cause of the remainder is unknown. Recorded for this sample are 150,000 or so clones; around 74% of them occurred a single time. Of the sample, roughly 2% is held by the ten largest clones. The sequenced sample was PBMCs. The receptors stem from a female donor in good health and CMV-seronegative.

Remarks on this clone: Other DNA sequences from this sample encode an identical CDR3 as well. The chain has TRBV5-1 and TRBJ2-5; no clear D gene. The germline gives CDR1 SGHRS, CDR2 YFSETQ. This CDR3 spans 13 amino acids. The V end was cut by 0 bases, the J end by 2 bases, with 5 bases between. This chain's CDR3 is CASSLGRQETQYF. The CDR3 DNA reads TGCGCCAGCAGCTTGGGCAGACAAGAGACCCAGTACTTC.

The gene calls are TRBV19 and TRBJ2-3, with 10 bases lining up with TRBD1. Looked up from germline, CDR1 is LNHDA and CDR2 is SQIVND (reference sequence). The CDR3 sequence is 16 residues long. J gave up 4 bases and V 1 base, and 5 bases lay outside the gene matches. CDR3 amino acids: CASSIVRQGAADTQYF. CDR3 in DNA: TGTGCCAGTAGTATAGTGAGACAGGGGGCAGCAGATACGCAGTATTTT.

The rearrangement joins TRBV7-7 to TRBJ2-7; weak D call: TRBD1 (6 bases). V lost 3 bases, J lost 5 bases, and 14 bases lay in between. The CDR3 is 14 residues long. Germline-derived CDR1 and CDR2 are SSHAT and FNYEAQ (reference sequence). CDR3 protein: CASSLAGAPDEQYF. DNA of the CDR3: TGTGCCAGCAGCTTGGCAGGGGCCCCGGACGAGCAGTACTTC.

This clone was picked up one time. Here the CDR3 reads CAIGSSTGGGYEQYF. The CDR3 nucleotides read TGTGCCATCGGGAGCTCGACAGGGGGCGGGTACGAGCAGTACTTC. The J gene is TRBJ2-7, the V gene TRBV27, with 10 bases that match TRBD1. Trimming cost V 10 bases and J 4 bases; bases outside gene matches: 13. The CDR3 is 15 amino acids. The germline gives CDR1 MNHEY, CDR2 SMNVEV (reference sequence).

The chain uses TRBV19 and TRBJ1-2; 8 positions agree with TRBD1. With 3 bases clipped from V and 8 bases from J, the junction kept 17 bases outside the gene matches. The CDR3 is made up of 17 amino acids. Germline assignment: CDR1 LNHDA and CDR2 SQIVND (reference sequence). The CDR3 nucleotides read TGTGCCAGTAGTATTTACCTGACGGCAGGGGGCATGACGGGCTACACCTTC. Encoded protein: CASSIYLTAGGMTGYTF.

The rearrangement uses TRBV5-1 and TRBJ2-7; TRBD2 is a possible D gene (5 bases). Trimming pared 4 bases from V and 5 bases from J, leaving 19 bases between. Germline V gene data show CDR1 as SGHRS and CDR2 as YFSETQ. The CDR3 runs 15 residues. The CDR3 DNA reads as TGCGCCAGCAGCGGAACTAGTAGAGGCGACAACGAGCAGTACTTC. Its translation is CASSGTSRGDNEQYF. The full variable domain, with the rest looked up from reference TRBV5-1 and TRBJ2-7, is KAGVTQTPRYLIKTRGQQVTLSCSPISGHRSVSWYQQTPGQGLQFLFEYFSETQRNKGNFPGRFSGRQFSNSRSEMNVSTLELGDSALYLCASSGTSRGDNEQYFGPGTRLTVT.

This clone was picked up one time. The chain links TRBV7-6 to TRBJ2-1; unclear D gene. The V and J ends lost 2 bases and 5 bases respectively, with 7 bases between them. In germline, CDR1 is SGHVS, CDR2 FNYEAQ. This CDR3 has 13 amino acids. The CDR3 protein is CASSLNGDNEQFF. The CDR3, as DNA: TGTGCCAGCAGCTTAAACGGTGACAATGAGCAGTTCTTC.

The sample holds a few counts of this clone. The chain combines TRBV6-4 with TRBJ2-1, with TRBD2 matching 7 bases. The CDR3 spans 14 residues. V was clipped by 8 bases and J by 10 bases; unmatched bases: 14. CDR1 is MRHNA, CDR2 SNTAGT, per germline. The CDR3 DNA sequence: TGTGCCAGCGCCACTGACCAGCGGGAAGGAGAGCAGTTCTTC. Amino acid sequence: CASATDQREGEQFF.

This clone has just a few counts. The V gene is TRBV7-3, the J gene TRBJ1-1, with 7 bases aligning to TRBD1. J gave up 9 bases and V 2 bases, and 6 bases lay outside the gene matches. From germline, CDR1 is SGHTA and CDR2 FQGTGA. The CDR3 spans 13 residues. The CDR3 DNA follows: TGTGCCAGCAGCTTAGGGCAGGGGGAAAAAGCTTTCTTT. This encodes CASSLGQGEKAFF.

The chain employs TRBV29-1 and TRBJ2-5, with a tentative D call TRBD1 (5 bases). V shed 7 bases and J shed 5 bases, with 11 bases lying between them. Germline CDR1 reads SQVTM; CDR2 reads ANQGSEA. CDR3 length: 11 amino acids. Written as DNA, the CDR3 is TGCAGCGGTCGACAGTCGGAGACCCAGTACTTC. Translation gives CSGRQSETQYF.

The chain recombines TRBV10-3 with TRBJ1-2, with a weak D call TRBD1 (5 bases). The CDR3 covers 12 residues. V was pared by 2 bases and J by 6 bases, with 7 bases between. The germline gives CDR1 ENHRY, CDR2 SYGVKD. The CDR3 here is CAISEGANGYTF. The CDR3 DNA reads TGTGCCATCAGTGAGGGGGCGAATGGCTACACCTTC.

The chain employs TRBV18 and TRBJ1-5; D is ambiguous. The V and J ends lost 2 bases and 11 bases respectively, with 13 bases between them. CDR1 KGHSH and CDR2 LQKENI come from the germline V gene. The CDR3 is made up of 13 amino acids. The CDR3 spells CASSPTPEVAQHF. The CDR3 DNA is TGTGCCAGCTCACCAACCCCAGAGGTGGCCCAGCATTTT.

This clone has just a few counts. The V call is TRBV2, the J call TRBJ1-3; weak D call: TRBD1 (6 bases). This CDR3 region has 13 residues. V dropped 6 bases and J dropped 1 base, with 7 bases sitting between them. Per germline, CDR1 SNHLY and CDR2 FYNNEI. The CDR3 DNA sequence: TGTGCCAGCAGCCAGGGGTCTGGAAACACCATATATTTT. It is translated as CASSQGSGNTIYF.